This T cell receptor beta chain was sequenced in a study of T-cell memory formation after mild COVID-19. Study-wide results and limits: Pre-infection memory contained some responding clones, which suggested that cross-reactive memory had joined. Largely, contracting CD4+ clones fell within CM and EM, and contracting CD8+ clones within EMRA. Clones shrinking from day 15 to 85 showed even CD4/CD8 mixes; later expanders tilted CD4+.

For this clonotype: The antigen is not known.

TCRdb used MiXCR to reprocess the 5' RACE reads, holding one entry per CDR3 protein. The repertoire holds about 440,000 distinct CDR3 sequences, about 19% seen once, with around 8.4% in the top ten. The CDR3 extends over 14 amino acids. The ends lost 5 bases at V and 3 bases at J; junction bases unmatched: 4. Germline V gene lookup returns CDR1 MGHDK and CDR2 SYGVNS. The sample consisted of PBMCs or a T cell subset sorted from them (not recorded which). The V call is TRBV25-1, the J call TRBJ2-1, with TRBD1 identical over 7 bases. The clonotype originates from an adult woman who had mild COVID-19 (a few samples of this study predate the infection). Cell type and time point are not known. The CDR3 reads CASSRQGDYNEQFF. DNA for the CDR3: TGTGCCAGCAGTAGACAGGGTGACTACAATGAGCAGTTCTTC.